This TCR beta chain was sequenced in a study of sequential checkpoint blockade in melanoma. The treatment denotes: randomized to nivolumab then ipilimumab (arm A) or the reverse (arm B). No patient had prior DNA-damaging chemotherapy. From thawed PBMCs, live CD3+CD8+ cells negative for CD19 and CD56 were sorted. V gave up 0 bases and J gave up 4 bases, with 10 bases separating them. The CDR3 runs 14 residues. The germline CDR1 and CDR2 sequences are SGDLS and YYNGEE. Sequenced by immunoSEQ multiplex PCR; TCRdb stores in-frame clones only, minus some. The table lists 40,000 or so clones, 75% to 90% of them singletons, with 10% to 15% in the top ten.

The chain is built from TRBV9 and TRBJ1-1; D call uncertain. This clonotype was obtained from a human donor with melanoma. Source: CD8+ T cells sorted from blood (inferred from file names), taken from a patient given nivolumab and ipilimumab in sequence. CDR3 coding DNA: TGTGCCAGCAGCGTAGTACCGGGGTTCACTGAAGCTTTCTTT. It is translated as CASSVVPGFTEAFF.